These T cell receptor beta chains were read from a single sample in a study of cytomegalovirus exposure and HLA in healthy donors. The assay was immunoSEQ multiplex PCR, and TCRdb's table has in-frame clones only and misses some. Of around 150,000 clones in the sample, 76% were seen once. Source material: PBMCs. Receptor source: a man aged 40-50 years in good health and CMV-seronegative. Both conserved end residues are part of each CDR3. Each record gives: V gene, J gene, clone size, CDR3 protein. Not all rows give a size; the values are once, few, many and, for expanded clones, a class.

>TRBV18|TRBJ1-1|.
CASSPLRVSAEAFF
>TRBV2|TRBJ1-4|.
CASRRLVEKLFF
>TRBV2|TRBJ1-5|once
CASSEAPDSHSNQPQHF
>TRBV7-2|TRBJ2-3|.
CASSLVGLASGADAQYF
>TRBV30|TRBJ2-7|.
CAWEPGTSYEQCF
>TRBV7-9|TRBJ2-7|once
CAALERGDYEQYF
>TRBV19|TRBJ1-1|.
CASSRLQGSFEAFF
>TRBV29-1|TRBJ2-7|.
CSVSSSSYEQYF
>TRBV2|TRBJ1-5|.
CASSATGPQHF
>TRBV7-2|TRBJ2-1|once
CASSAPRGGRATAEQFF
>TRBV28|TRBJ1-2|.
CASGESRLGRGYTF
>TRBV6-5|TRBJ2-5|.
CASSVTGTGETQYF
>TRBV25-1|TRBJ2-3|.
CASSDYQREITDTQYF
>TRBV30|TRBJ2-3|once
CAWSTTGADTQYF
>TRBV7-8|TRBJ2-3|.
CASRFAGGRVDTQYF
>TRBV5-1|TRBJ1-5|.
CASSIGQGSNQPQHF
>TRBV2|TRBJ1-1|.
CASRGAAVPVTEAFF
>TRBV7-2|TRBJ1-5|.
CASSLEIGSHQPQHF
>TRBV11-1|TRBJ2-2|.
CASSSPGQGDTGELFF
>TRBV7-9|TRBJ2-1|few
CASSSAGNEQFF
>TRBV7-3|TRBJ2-7|.
CASPTSGRAGNEQYF
>TRBV6-1|TRBJ2-7|.
CASSGKQGYEQYF
>TRBV9|TRBJ2-5|.
CASSVLGLEETQYF
>TRBV4-1|TRBJ1-5|.
CASSLALADSNQPQHF
>TRBV13|TRBJ2-7|.
CASSLTGTSGREVLYEQYF
>TRBV7-2|TRBJ2-3|.
CASSLGRDTQYF
>TRBV4-3|TRBJ1-5|.
CASSQGTGGQPQHF
>TRBV30|TRBJ2-7|.
CAWNLGGPYYEQYF
>TRBV18|TRBJ1-1|.
CASSPPSIRGAGGNTEAFF
>TRBV10-3|TRBJ1-5|.
CAISPTGGQGWDQPQHF
>TRBV7-2|TRBJ2-7|.
CASSLVTGASYEQYF
>TRBV7-9|TRBJ2-5|.
CASSAVLRETQYF
>TRBV30|TRBJ1-1|.
CAWSVYRTPGPSEAFF
>TRBV18|TRBJ1-1|.
CASSPLITEETEAFF